These T cell receptor beta chains were read from a single sample in a study of OX40 agonist ivuxolimab in advanced cancers. Some clones are missing from TCRdb's copy, which holds only in-frame ones; the method was immunoSEQ multiplex PCR. This table has some 45,000 clones, around 89% appearing once. The sequencing used CD4+ or CD8+ T cells sorted from blood, collected in a trial of the OX40 agonist ivuxolimab. These receptors came from an adult with an advanced solid tumor such as melanoma, head and neck, liver or kidney cancer. Each CDR3 is given with its conserved first and last residue. A D gene is named only where the DNA matches it firmly. Clone size appears in some rows only: once, few, many, or a class for an expanded clone.

size	V	J	D	CDR3	DNA
.	TRBV5-1	TRBJ2-7	.	CASSPEAQHEQYF	TGCGCCAGCAGCCCAGAGGCCCAGCACGAGCAGTACTTC
.	TRBV2	TRBJ1-1	.	CASRDQGEGYTEAFF	TGTGCCAGCAGAGACCAGGGAGAGGGCTACACTGAAGCTTTCTTT
.	TRBV18	TRBJ2-1	.	CASSPDPGGSEQFF	TGTGCCAGCTCACCTGACCCCGGTGGGAGTGAGCAGTTCTTC
medium-sized	TRBV9	TRBJ2-7	.	CASGQGGHEQYF	TGTGCCAGCGGCCAGGGGGGCCACGAGCAGTACTTC
few	TRBV6-5	TRBJ1-2	TRBD1	CASSYGQGFRYGYTF	TGTGCCAGCAGTTACGGACAGGGTTTTCGCTATGGCTACACCTTC
.	TRBV27	TRBJ2-7	TRBD1	CASSKVGTGGSEQYF	TGTGCCAGCAGTAAAGTCGGGACAGGGGGCAGCGAGCAGTACTTC
.	TRBV7-6	TRBJ2-3	TRBD1	CASSLGWTGSDTQYF	TGTGCCAGCAGCCTCGGTTGGACAGGGTCAGATACGCAGTATTTT
.	TRBV6-1	TRBJ2-7	.	CASSDGDGYYEQYF	TGTGCCAGCAGTGATGGGGACGGGTACTACGAGCAGTACTTC
.	TRBV11-1	TRBJ2-3	.	CASSQDSTDTQYF	TGTGCCAGCAGTCAAGACAGTACAGATACGCAGTATTTT
.	TRBV19	TRBJ2-5	.	CASSRLGRQETQYF	TGTGCCAGTAGTCGACTTGGCAGACAAGAGACCCAGTACTTC
.	TRBV7-6	TRBJ2-7	.	CASSSAHSYEQYF	TGTGCCAGCAGCTCGGCGCATTCCTACGAGCAGTACTTC
.	TRBV5-4	TRBJ1-6	.	CASSLAEYNSPLHF	TGTGCCAGCAGCTTGGCGGAATATAATTCACCCCTCCACTTT
.	TRBV21-1	TRBJ1-5	.	CASSKYSGTGPQPQHF	TGTGCCAGCAGCAAATACTCCGGGACAGGACCTCAGCCCCAGCATTTT
.	TRBV5-1	TRBJ1-1	.	CASTVDMLNTEAFF	TGCGCCAGCACCGTGGACATGCTGAACACTGAAGCTTTCTTT
.	TRBV27	TRBJ2-1	TRBD2	CASSLAGAHNEQFF	TGTGCCAGCAGTCTAGCGGGAGCCCACAATGAGCAGTTCTTC
once	TRBV5-6	TRBJ1-5	.	CASSFSGTNQPQHF	TGTGCCAGCAGCTTTTCAGGCACCAATCAGCCCCAGCATTTT
.	TRBV4-2	TRBJ1-3	.	CASSQVRQRRAGNTIYF	TGTGCCAGCAGCCAAGTCCGGCAACGCAGGGCTGGAAACACCATATATTTT
.	TRBV27	TRBJ2-5	TRBD1	CASSLLLGQGFGEQYF	TGTGCCAGCAGTTTGCTCCTAGGACAGGGTTTCGGGGAGCAGTACTTC
.	TRBV2	TRBJ1-1	.	CASSDGGRSLNTEAFF	TGTGCCAGCAGTGATGGCGGCAGGAGTTTGAACACTGAAGCTTTCTTT
.	TRBV4-1	TRBJ1-2	.	CASSQAHRTGANYGYTF	TGCGCCAGCAGCCAAGCACACCGGACGGGGGCTAACTATGGCTACACCTTC
.	TRBV7-9	TRBJ2-1	TRBD1	CASSWTTGGFGNEQFF	TGTGCCAGCAGCTGGACGACAGGGGGATTTGGCAATGAGCAGTTCTTC
once	TRBV7-9	TRBJ2-6	.	CASSRPATGANVLTF	TGTGCCAGCAGCCGACCAGCTACGGGGGCCAACGTCCTGACTTTC
.	TRBV5-5	TRBJ1-1	.	CASSISAGNEAFF	TGTGCCAGCAGCATATCGGCGGGGAATGAAGCTTTCTTT
.	TRBV30	TRBJ2-1	TRBD1	CAWSGVGTGDNEQFF	TGTGCCTGGAGTGGGGTCGGGACAGGAGACAATGAGCAGTTCTTC
few	TRBV7-9	TRBJ1-1	.	CASSLGGRGNTEAFF	TGTGCCAGCAGCTTAGGTGGCAGGGGGAACACTGAAGCTTTCTTT
once	TRBV7-9	TRBJ1-2	TRBD1	CASSFTGAPNYGYTF	TGTGCCAGCAGCTTCACAGGGGCCCCTAACTATGGCTACACCTTC
.	TRBV9	TRBJ2-1	.	CASSPSEQFF	TGTGCCAGCAGCCCGTCTGAGCAGTTCTTC
once	TRBV11-3	TRBJ2-7	.	CASSPRGAPSYEQYF	TGTGCCAGCAGCCCTCGTGGGGCACCGTCCTACGAGCAGTACTTC
.	TRBV7-9	TRBJ2-5	.	CASSTRAQGIQETQYF	TGTGCCAGCAGCACCCGGGCCCAGGGCATCCAAGAGACCCAGTACTTC
.	TRBV6-5	TRBJ1-1	.	CASTLGQTSTEAFF	TGTGCCAGCACCCTCGGACAGACTTCCACTGAAGCTTTCTTT
few	TRBV9	TRBJ1-2	.	CASSAGTAYGYTF	TGTGCCAGCAGCGCCGGGACGGCCTATGGCTACACCTTC
.	TRBV18	TRBJ2-7	TRBD2	CASSPGLAGDEQYF	TGTGCCAGCTCACCTGGACTAGCGGGAGACGAGCAGTACTTC
.	TRBV27	TRBJ2-7	TRBD1	CNPWDRGTHEQYF	TGCAATCCCTGGGACAGGGGAACCCACGAGCAGTACTTC
.	TRBV27	TRBJ1-2	.	CASSSRVDGYTF	TGTGCCAGCAGTTCCCGGGTTGATGGCTACACCTTC
.	TRBV7-3	TRBJ2-1	TRBD1	CASSFGQGANNEQFF	TGTGCCAGCAGCTTCGGACAGGGGGCGAATAATGAGCAGTTCTTC
.	TRBV5-4	TRBJ1-1	.	CASSYDGRGLNTEAFF	TGTGCCAGCAGCTACGATGGGCGGGGGTTGAACACTGAAGCTTTCTTT
.	TRBV11-1	TRBJ1-1	.	CASSLRRGLGTEAFF	TGTGCCAGCAGCCTACGTCGGGGGTTGGGGACTGAAGCTTTCTTT
few	TRBV4-2	TRBJ2-1	TRBD2	CASSQDISGSYNEQFF	TGTGCCAGCAGCCAAGATATTAGCGGGAGTTACAATGAGCAGTTCTTC
.	TRBV7-8	TRBJ2-7	.	CASSSPGTTYEQYF	TGTGCCAGCAGCTCCCCCGGGACGACCTACGAGCAGTACTTC
once	TRBV4-1	TRBJ2-3	.	CASSQGTFDTQYF	TGCGCCAGCAGCCAGGGGACTTTCGATACGCAGTATTTT
.	TRBV9	TRBJ2-5	TRBD2	CASSASGGQETQYF	TGTGCCAGCAGCGCTAGCGGGGGCCAAGAGACCCAGTACTTC
.	TRBV4-1	TRBJ2-3	TRBD1	CASSHRTGPTDTQYF	TGCGCCAGCAGCCATAGGACAGGGCCGACAGATACGCAGTATTTT
.	TRBV7-6	TRBJ2-7	TRBD1	CASSSSQGATYEQYF	TGTGCCAGCAGCTCCTCACAGGGGGCTACCTACGAGCAGTACTTC
.	TRBV9	TRBJ1-1	.	CASSPYPGEAFF	TGTGCCAGCAGCCCCTACCCCGGTGAAGCTTTCTTT
.	TRBV14	TRBJ1-2	.	CASSLMRNYGYTF	TGTGCCAGCAGCCTAATGAGGAACTATGGCTACACCTTC
.	TRBV14	TRBJ1-5	.	CASSHGGSQPQHF	TGTGCCAGCAGCCACGGGGGGAGTCAGCCCCAGCATTTT